This T cell receptor (beta chain) was obtained from a study of blood T cell repertoires in COVID-19. Germline assignment: CDR1 KGHSH and CDR2 LQKENI. The CDR3 is 13 amino acids. The V segment lost 5 bases and the J segment 5 bases; nucleotides outside the gene matches: 3. Study processing details: Scientists estimated how many nucleated cells there were by amplifying reference gene primers. Libraries were prepared by immunoSEQ multiplex PCR; TCRdb keeps only in-frame clonotypes and omits some of them. V, J and clone size are taken as reported in that table, and D and trimming were inferred from the DNA itself. In the table there are fewer than 350,000 clones, approximately 90% of which are singletons. This clone was recorded only once.

The clonotype originates from a woman aged 55-69 years with COVID-19, enrolled during active disease. The sequencing input was peripheral blood. The chain links TRBV18 to TRBJ2-5; 9 bases match TRBD2. This CDR3 reads CASSFGTSETQYF. The CDR3 DNA reads TGTGCCAGCTCATTCGGGACTAGCGAGACCCAGTACTTC.